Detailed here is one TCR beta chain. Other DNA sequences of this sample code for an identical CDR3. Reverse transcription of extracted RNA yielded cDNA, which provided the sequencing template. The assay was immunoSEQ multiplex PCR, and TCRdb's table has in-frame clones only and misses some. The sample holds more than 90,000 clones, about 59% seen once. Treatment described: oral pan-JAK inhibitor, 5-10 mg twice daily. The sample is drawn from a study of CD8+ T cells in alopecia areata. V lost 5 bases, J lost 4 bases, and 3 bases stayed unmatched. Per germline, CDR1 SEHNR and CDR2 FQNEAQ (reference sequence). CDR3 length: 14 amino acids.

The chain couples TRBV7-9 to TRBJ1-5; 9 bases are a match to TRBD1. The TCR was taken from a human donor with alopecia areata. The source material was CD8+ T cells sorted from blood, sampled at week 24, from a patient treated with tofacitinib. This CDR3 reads CASSLGTGNQPQHF. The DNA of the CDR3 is TGTGCCAGCAGCCTAGGGACAGGGAATCAGCCCCAGCATTTT.